The present T cell receptor beta chain was sequenced within a study of CD8 T cells in ankylosing spondylitis (dated by TCRdb to between 2016 and 2019). Background on the whole study: To find TCR variants linked to disease, the study profiled T cell receptor beta repertoires in ankylosing spondylitis patients and healthy donors. Peripheral blood was sampled, and synovial fluid was additionally collected from ankylosing spondylitis patients. In total, the full study cohort was made up of some 110 healthy donors and 25 to 30 ankylosing spondylitis patients. General study outcomes and caveats: Significant enrichment of the disease-linked clones was reported in matched synovial fluid samples from ankylosing spondylitis patients. A CD8+ phenotype was shown by the disease-linked clones, which were found at relatively low frequencies in peripheral blood. Blood from ankylosing spondylitis patients appeared to be characterized by a TCR beta motif made up of under ten highly homologous amino acid variants. Some motif variants were previously reported in synovial fluid and blood of reactive arthritis patients, suggesting common disease-initiation mechanisms.

Sequencer: Illumina HiSeq 2500. Quantitative 5'-RACE with molecular barcodes was the method used to prepare the TCR beta libraries. On the authors' methods: Disease-linked TCR variants were identified with a new computational method built on a probabilistic model of VDJ rearrangement. In-frame beta chains were kept once TCRdb had trimmed the public reads at Q25 with fastp and called clones with MiXCR. Rows merge per CDR3 protein into single entries with the most common DNA and genes. TCRdb, not the original authors, processed these V and J calls. Counted in this sample were approximately 260,000 distinct CDR3 sequences; 18% of them appeared once. Approximately 32% of the sample rests with the top ten. After removal of 2 bases from V and 3 bases from J, the junction retains 9 bases not matched to a gene. In the germline V gene, CDR1 corresponds to SQVTM and CDR2 to ANQGSEA. Counted from cysteine to phenylalanine, this CDR3 has 15 amino acids. CDR3 DNA is the only sequence kept; it has 45 bases, read in frame from the first base.

This clonotype was counted between two and nine times. Its cognate antigen has yet to be identified. No base quality information exists; no much larger clone differs at one position. Sequenced input: blood, either unsorted or a sorted T cell fraction (not recorded which). This TCR derives from a male donor with ankylosing spondylitis or in good health (not recorded which). This chain joins TRBV29-1 to TRBJ2-7, with 8 central nucleotides matching TRBD2. The CDR3 has the sequence CSVEQNGREGYEQYF. The nucleotides read TGCAGCGTTGAACAAAATGGACGGGAGGGCTACGAGCAGTACTTC.